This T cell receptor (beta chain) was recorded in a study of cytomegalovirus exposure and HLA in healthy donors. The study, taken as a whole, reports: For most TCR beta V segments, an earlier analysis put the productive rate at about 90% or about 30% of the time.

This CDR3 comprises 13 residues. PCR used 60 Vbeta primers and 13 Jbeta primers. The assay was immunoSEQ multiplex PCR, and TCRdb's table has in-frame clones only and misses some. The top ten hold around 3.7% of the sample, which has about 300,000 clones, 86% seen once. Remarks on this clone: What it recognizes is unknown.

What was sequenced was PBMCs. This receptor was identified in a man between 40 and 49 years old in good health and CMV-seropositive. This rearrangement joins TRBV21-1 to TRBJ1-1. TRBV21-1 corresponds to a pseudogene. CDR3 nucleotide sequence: TGTGCCAGCAGCCCGGGGGGGGACACTGAAGCTTTCTTT. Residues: CASSPGGDTEAFF.